The T cell receptor (beta chain) described here comes from a study of CD4+ T cells in melanoma (dated by TCRdb to between 2021 and 2024). A note on the overall study: Neoantigen-specific CD4+ T cells in human melanoma were investigated in the study. Overall results and qualifications from the work: The report described a correlation between neoantigen-specific CD4+ T cells and the function of CD8+ T cells, macrophages and B cells. Neoantigen-specific CD4+ T cells in melanoma were reported to have a range of differentiation states.

A remark on this clone: The target of this receptor is not known. No base quality values were provided; no much bigger clone lies one nucleotide off.

The donors were people with melanoma. Libraries came from the immunoSEQ multiplex PCR assay. The immuneACCESS repertoire file appears here via TCRdb, limited to in-frame rearrangements. These files lack a portion of the clones; in checked studies, under half of the deficit traces to unresolved V genes, and the cause of the others is not known. This sample gives almost 15,000 clones in total; approximately 62% of them show up just once. 14% of the sample is held by the ten biggest clonotypes. V has 4 bases trimmed and J has 6 bases trimmed; junction bases matching no gene number 9. The germline V gene (reference sequence) yields SEHNR for CDR1 and FQNEAQ for CDR2. The CDR3 holds 15 amino acids from the cysteine to the phenylalanine. This entry keeps only the CDR3 DNA: 45 bases, framed from base 1.

The origin of this receptor is a human donor with melanoma. The rearranged chain carries TRBV7-9 and TRBJ2-3; 8 bases in the middle match TRBD1. Sequenced sample: cells from a culture (not recorded whether cultured in vitro). The CDR3 in this case is CASSSWTGFPDTQYF. The nucleotide sequence is TGTGCCAGCAGCTCGTGGACAGGGTTTCCCGATACGCAGTATTTT.